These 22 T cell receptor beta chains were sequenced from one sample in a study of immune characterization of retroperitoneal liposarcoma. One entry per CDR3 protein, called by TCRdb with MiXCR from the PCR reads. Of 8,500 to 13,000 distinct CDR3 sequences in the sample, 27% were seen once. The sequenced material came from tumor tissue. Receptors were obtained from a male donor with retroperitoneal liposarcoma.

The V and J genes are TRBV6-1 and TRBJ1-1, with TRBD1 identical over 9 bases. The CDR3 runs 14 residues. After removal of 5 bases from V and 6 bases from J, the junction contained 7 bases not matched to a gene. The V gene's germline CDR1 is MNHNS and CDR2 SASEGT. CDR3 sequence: CASSWDRVYPEAFF. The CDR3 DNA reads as TGTGCCAGCAGTTGGGACAGGGTGTATCCTGAAGCTTTCTTT.

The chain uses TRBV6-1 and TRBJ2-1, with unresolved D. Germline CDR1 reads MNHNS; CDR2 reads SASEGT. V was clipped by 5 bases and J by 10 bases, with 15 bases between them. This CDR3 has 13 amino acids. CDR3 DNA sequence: TGTGCCAGCAGTCCTCCGATGCAGCTCGAGCAGTTCTTC. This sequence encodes CASSPPMQLEQFF.

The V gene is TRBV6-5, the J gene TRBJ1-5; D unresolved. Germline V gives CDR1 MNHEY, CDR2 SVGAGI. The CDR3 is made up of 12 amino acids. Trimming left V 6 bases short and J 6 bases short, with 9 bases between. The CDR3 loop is CASSGGPQPQHF. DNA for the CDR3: TGTGCCAGCAGCGGTGGTCCTCAGCCCCAGCATTTT.

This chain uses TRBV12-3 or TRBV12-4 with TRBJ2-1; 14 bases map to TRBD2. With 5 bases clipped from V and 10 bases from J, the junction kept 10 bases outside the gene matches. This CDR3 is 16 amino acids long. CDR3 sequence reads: CASSPGTSGSLREQFF. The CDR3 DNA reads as TGTGCCAGCAGTCCTGGGACTAGCGGGAGTCTGAGGGAGCAGTTCTTC.

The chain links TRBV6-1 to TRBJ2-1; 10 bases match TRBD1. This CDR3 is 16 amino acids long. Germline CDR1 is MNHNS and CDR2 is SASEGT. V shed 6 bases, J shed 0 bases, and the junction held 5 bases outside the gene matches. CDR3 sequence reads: CASRRQGASSYNEQFF. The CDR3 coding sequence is TGTGCCAGCAGGCGACAGGGGGCTAGCTCCTACAATGAGCAGTTCTTC.

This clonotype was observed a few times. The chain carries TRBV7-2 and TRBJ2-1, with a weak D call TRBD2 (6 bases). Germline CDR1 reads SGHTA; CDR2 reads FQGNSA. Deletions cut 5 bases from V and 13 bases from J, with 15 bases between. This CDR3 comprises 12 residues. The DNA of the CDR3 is TGTGCCAGCAGCGAAACTCGGGAGACCCAGTTCTTC. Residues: CASSETRETQFF. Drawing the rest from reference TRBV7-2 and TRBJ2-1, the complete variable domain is GAGVSQSPSNKVTEKGKDVELRCDPISGHTALYWYRQSLGQGLEFLIYFQGNSAPDKSGLPSDRFSAERTGGSVSTLTIQRTQQEDSAVYLCASSETRETQFFGPGTRLTVL.

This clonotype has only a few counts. The CDR3 sequence is CASSSRGSYEQYF. CDR3 DNA sequence: TGTGCCAGCAGTTCCCGGGGATCCTACGAGCAGTACTTC. The J gene is TRBJ2-7, the V gene TRBV12-3 or TRBV12-4, with D maybe TRBD2 (5 bases). Trimming took off 4 bases at V and 1 base at J, with 8 bases between the two ends. The CDR3 spans 13 residues.

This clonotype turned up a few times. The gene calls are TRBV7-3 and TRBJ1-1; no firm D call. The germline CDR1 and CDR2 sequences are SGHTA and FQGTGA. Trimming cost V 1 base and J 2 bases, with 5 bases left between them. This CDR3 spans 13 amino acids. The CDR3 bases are TGTGCCAGCAGCTTAATGCTAAACACTGAAGCTTTCTTT. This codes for CASSLMLNTEAFF.

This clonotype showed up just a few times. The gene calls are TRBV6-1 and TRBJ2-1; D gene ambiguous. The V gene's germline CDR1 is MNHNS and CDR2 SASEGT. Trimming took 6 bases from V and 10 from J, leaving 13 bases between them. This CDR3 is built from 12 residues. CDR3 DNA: TGTGCCAGCAGCCTCAACTCCTACGAGCAGTTCTTC. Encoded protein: CASSLNSYEQFF.

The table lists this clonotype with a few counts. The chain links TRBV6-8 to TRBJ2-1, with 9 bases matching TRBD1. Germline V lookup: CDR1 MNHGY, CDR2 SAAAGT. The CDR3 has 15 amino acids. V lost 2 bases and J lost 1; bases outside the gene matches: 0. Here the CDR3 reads CASSYGTGSYNEQFF. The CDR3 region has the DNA TGTGCCAGCAGTTACGGGACAGGGTCCTACAATGAGCAGTTCTTC.

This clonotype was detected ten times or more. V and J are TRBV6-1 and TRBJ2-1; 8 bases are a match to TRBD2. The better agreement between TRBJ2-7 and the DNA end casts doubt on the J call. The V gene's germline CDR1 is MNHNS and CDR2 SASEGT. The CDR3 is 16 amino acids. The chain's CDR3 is CASSEKIREGGNEQYF. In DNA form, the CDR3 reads TGTGCCAGCAGTGAAAAAATCCGGGAGGGGGGCAATGAGCAGTACTTC.

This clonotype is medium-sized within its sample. CDR3 amino acids: CASSDGPPGLYEQYF. The CDR3 coding sequence is TGTGCCAGCAGTGACGGACCGCCTGGCCTCTACGAGCAGTACTTC. The rearrangement joins TRBV6-1 to TRBJ2-1; D remains unclear. The J call may be mistaken, given a closer DNA end match to TRBJ2-7. CDR1 and CDR2 (germline): MNHNS, SASEGT. The CDR3 length is 15 residues.

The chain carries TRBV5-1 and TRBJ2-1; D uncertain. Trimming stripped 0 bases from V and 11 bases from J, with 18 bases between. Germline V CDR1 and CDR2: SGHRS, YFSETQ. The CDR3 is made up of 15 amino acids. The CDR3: CASSLELGLKPQQFF. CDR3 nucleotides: TGCGCCAGCAGCTTGGAGCTGGGTTTGAAACCGCAGCAGTTCTTC.

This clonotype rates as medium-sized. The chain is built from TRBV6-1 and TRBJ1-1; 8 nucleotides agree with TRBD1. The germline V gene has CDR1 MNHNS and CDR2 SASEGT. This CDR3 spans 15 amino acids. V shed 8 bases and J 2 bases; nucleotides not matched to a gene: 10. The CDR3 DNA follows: TGTGCCAGCTCTTACAGGGGGTATTTAAACACTGAAGCTTTCTTT. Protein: CASSYRGYLNTEAFF.

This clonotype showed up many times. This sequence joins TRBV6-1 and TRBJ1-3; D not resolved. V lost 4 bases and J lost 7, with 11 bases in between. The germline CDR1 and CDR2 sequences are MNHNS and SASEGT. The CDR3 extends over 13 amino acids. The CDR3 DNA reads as TGTGCCAGCAGTGCGTTAGGGAGGAACACCATATATTTT. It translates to CASSALGRNTIYF.

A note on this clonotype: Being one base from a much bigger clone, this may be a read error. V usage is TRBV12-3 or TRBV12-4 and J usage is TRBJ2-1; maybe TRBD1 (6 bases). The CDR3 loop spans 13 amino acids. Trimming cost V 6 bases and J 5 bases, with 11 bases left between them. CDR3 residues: CASRSRTDNEQFF. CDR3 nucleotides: TGTGCCAGCAGGTCGAGGACAGACAATGAGCAGTTCTTC.

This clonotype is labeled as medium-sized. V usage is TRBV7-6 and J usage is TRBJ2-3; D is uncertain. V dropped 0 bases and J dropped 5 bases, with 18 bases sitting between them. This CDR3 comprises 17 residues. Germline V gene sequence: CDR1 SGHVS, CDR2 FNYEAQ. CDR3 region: CASSLAGAHTHGDTQYF. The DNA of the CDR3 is TGTGCCAGCAGCTTAGCGGGCGCACACACACACGGAGATACGCAGTATTTT.

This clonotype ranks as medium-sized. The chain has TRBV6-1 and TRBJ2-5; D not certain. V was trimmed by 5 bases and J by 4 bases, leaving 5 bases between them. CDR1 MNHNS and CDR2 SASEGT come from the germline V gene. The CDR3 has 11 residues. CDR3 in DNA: TGTGCCAGCAGTTCCCCAGAGACCCAGTACTTC. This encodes CASSSPETQYF.

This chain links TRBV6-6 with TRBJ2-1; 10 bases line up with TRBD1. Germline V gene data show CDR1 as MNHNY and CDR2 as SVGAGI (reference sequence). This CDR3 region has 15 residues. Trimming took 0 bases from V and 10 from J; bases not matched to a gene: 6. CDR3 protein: CASSYSTGGPYEQFF. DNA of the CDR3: TGTGCCAGCAGTTACTCGACAGGGGGCCCCTACGAGCAGTTCTTC.

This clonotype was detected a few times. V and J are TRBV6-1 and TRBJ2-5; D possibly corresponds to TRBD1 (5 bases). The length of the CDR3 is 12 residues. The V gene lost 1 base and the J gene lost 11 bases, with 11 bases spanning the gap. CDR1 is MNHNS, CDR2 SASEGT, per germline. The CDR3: CASSEGTYEQYF. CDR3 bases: TGTGCCAGCAGTGAAGGGACATATGAGCAGTACTTC.

The CDR3 sequence: CASSLTTGPPTDTQYF. The CDR3 DNA reads TGTGCCAGCAGTCTTACGACAGGCCCCCCCACAGATACGCAGTATTTT. The chain links TRBV27 to TRBJ2-3; a weak D match, TRBD1 (6 bases). Germline CDR1 reads MNHEY; CDR2 reads SMNVEV (reference sequence). Trimming took off 5 bases at V and 2 bases at J, with 17 bases between the two ends. CDR3 size: 16 residues.

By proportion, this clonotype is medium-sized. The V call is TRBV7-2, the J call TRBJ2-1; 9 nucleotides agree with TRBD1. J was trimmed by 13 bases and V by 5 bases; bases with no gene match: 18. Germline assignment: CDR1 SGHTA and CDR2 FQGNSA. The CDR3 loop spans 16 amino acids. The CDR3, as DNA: TGTGCCAGCAGCCGGACAGGGGTCCCCCAACAAGAGACCCAGTTCTTC. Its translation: CASSRTGVPQQETQFF. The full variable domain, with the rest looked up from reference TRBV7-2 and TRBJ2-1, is GAGVSQSPSNKVTEKGKDVELRCDPISGHTALYWYRQSLGQGLEFLIYFQGNSAPDKSGLPSDRFSAERTGGSVSTLTIQRTQQEDSAVYLCASSRTGVPQQETQFFGPGTRLTVL.